The clone carrying this T cell receptor beta chain was observed a single time. The target antigen is unknown. The data belong to a study of Ad26.COV2.S vaccination and SARS-CoV-2 variants. Germline lookup yields CDR1 LNHDA and CDR2 SQIVND (reference sequence). The CDR3 extends over 18 amino acids. Trimming shortened V by 0 bases and J by 7 bases, and 24 bases separated the two germline ends. Regarding treatment: around 19 received Ad26.COV2.S at low or high dose, single or two shots; about 5 received placebo; per-sample allocation not given. The samples date from day 63 after the first vaccine or placebo injection. Some clones are missing from TCRdb's copy, which holds only in-frame ones; the method was immunoSEQ multiplex PCR. This sample yields approximately 250,000 clones, of which approximately 90% are seen a single time; about 2.8% belongs to the top ten. Study-wide findings and caveats: Recipients of vaccine and of placebo showed similar breadth of their non-spike TCR repertoires.

Sequencing used peripheral blood, obtained in a trial of Ad26.COV2.S vaccine versus placebo. The clonotype was recovered from a person aged 18-65 years who received the Ad26.COV2.S COVID-19 vaccine or a placebo. This rearrangement joins TRBV19 to TRBJ1-2; D unresolved. This chain's CDR3 is CASSIDHRRGRESSGYTF. The DNA for the CDR3 is TGTGCCAGTAGTATAGATCACCGACGGGGAAGGGAGTCGTCTGGCTACACCTTC.